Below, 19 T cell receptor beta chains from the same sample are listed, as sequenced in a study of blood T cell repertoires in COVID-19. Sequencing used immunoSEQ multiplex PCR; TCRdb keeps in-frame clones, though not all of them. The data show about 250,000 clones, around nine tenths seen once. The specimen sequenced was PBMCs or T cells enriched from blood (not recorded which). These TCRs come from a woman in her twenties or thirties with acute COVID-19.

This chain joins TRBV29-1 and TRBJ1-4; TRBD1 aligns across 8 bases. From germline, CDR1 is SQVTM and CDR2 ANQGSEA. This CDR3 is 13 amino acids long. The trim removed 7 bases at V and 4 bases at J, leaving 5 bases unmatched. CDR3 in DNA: TGCAGCGCCCCGGGACAGGTTAATGAAAAACTGTTTTTT. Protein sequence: CSAPGQVNEKLFF. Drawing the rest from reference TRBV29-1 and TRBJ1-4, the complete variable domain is SAVISQKPSRDICQRGTSLTIQCQVDSQVTMMFWYRQQPGQSLTLIATANQGSEATYESGFVIDKFPISRPNLTFSTLTVSNMSPEDSSIYLCSAPGQVNEKLFFGSGTQLSVL.

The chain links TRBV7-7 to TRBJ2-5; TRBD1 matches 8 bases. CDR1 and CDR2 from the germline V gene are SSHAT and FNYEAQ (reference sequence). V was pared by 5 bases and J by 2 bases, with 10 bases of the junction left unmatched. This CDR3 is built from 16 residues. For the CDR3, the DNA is TGTGCCAGCAGCCGTATGCCTGGGACAGGTCAAGAGACCCAGTACTTC. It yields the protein CASSRMPGTGQETQYF.

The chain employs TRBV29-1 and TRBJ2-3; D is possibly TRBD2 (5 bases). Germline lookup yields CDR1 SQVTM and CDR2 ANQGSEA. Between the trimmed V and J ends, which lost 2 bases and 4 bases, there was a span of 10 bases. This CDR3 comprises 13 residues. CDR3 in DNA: TGCAGCGTTGAACTAGCTCGGGCAGATACGCAGTATTTT. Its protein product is CSVELARADTQYF.

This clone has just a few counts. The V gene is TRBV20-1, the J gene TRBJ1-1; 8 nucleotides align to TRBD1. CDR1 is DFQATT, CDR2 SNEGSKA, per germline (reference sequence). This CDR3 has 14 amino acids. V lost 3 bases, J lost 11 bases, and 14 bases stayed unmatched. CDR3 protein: CSASYPGQGRLAFF. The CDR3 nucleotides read TGCAGTGCTAGTTACCCCGGACAGGGAAGGTTGGCTTTCTTT.

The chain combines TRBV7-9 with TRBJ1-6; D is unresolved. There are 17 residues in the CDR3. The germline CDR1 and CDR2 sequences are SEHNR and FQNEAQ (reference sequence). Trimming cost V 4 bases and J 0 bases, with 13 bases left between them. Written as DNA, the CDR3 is TGTGCCAGCAGCTCGGGGTCCGTTAGCTCCTATAATTCACCCCTCCACTTT. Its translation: CASSSGSVSSYNSPLHF.

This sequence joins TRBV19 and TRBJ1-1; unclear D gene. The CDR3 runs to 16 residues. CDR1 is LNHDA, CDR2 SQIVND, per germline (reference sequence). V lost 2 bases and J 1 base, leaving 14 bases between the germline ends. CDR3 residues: CASSIQARQGNTEAFF. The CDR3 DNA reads TGTGCCAGTAGTATACAGGCCCGGCAAGGGAACACTGAAGCTTTCTTT.

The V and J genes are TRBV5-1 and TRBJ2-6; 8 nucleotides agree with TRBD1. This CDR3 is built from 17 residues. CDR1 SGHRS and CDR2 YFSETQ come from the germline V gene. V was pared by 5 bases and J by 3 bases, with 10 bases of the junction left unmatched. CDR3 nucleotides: TGCGCCAGCAGACTTTTCTCAGGGGGCTTTGGGGCCAACGTCCTGACTTTC. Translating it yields CASRLFSGGFGANVLTF.

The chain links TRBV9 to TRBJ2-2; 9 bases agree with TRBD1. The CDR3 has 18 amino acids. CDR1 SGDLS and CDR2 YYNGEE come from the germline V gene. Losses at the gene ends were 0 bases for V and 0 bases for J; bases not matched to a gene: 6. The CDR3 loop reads CASSVDRGLVTNTGELFF. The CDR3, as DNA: TGTGCCAGCAGCGTAGACAGGGGGCTGGTTACGAACACCGGGGAGCTGTTTTTT.

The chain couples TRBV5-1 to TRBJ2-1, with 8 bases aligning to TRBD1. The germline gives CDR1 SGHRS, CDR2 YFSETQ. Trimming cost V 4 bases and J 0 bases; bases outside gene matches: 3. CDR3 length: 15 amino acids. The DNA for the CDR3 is TGCGCCAGCAGCGCGGGACAGGTCTCCTACAATGAGCAGTTCTTC. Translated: CASSAGQVSYNEQFF. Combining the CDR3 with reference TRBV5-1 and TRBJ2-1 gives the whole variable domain KAGVTQTPRYLIKTRGQQVTLSCSPISGHRSVSWYQQTPGQGLQFLFEYFSETQRNKGNFPGRFSGRQFSNSRSEMNVSTLELGDSALYLCASSAGQVSYNEQFFGPGTRLTVL.

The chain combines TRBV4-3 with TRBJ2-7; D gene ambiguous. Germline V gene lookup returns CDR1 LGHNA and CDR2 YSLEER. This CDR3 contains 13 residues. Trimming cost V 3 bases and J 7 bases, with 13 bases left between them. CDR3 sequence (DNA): TGCGCCAGCAGCCAGGCCCCCTCAGATGAGCAGTACTTC. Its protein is CASSQAPSDEQYF.

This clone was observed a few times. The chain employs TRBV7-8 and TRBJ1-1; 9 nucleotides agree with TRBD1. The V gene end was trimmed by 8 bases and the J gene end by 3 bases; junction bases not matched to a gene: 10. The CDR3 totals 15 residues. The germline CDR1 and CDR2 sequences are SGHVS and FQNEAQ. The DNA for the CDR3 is TGTGCCAGCGGAATTACCACAGGGGGCGACACTGAAGCTTTCTTT. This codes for CASGITTGGDTEAFF. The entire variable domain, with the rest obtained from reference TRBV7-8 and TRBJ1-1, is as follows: GAGVSQSPRYKVAKRGQDVALRCDPISGHVSLFWYQQALGQGPEFLTYFQNEAQLDKSGLPSDRFFAERPEGSVSTLKIQRTQQEDSAVYLCASGITTGGDTEAFFGQGTRLTVV.

The CDR3 DNA reads TGTGCCAGCAGCGTCAACAGGGGGCATCACACTAACTATGGCTACACCTTC. This sequence encodes CASSVNRGHHTNYGYTF. J is TRBJ1-2 and V is TRBV9; 9 bases agree with TRBD1. V gave up 2 bases and J gave up 0 bases; unmatched junction bases: 8. CDR3 length: 17 amino acids. Germline CDR1 reads SGDLS; CDR2 reads YYNGEE. Using reference TRBV9 and TRBJ1-2 for the parts outside the CDR3, the full variable domain is DSGVTQTPKHLITATGQRVTLRCSPRSGDLSVYWYQQSLDQGLQFLIQYYNGEERAKGNILERFSAQQFPDLHSELNLSSLELGDSALYFCASSVNRGHHTNYGYTFGSGTRLTVV.

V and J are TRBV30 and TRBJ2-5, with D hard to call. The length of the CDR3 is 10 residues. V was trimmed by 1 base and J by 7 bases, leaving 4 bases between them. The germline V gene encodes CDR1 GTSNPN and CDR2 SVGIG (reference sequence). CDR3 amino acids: CAWSAGTQYF. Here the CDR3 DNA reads TGTGCCTGGAGTGCGGGGACCCAGTACTTC.

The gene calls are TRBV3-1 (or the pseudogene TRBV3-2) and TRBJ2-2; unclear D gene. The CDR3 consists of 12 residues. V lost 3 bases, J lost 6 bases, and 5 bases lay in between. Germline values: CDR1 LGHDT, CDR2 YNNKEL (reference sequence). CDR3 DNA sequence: TGTGCCAGCAGCCACTTCCCCGGGGAGCTGTTTTTT. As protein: CASSHFPGELFF.

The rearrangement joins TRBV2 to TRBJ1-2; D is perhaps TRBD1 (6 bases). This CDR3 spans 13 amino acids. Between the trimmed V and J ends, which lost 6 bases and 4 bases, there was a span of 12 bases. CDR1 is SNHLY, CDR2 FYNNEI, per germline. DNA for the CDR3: TGTGCCAGCAGGGCAGGGGCGACCTATGGCTACACCTTC. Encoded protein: CASRAGATYGYTF. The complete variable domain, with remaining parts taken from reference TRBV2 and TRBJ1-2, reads EPEVTQTPSHQVTQMGQEVILRCVPISNHLYFYWYRQILGQKVEFLVSFYNNEISEKSEIFDDQFSVERPDGSNFTLKIRSTKLEDSAMYFCASRAGATYGYTFGSGTRLTVV.

CDR3 sequence: CATRAGTDTQYF. CDR3 nucleotides: TGTGCCACCAGAGCGGGCACAGATACGCAGTATTTT. This chain joins TRBV25-1 and TRBJ2-3, with D possibly matching TRBD2 (5 bases). This CDR3 comprises 12 residues. V was clipped by 10 bases and J by 1 base, with 9 bases between them. Germline CDR1 and CDR2: MGHDK and SYGVNS.

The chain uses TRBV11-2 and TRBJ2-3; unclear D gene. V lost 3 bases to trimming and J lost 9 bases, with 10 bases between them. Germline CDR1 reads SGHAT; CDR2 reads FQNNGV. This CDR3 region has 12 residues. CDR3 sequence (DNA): TGTGCCAGCAGCTTGGCAGGCTTAACGCAGTATTTT. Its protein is CASSLAGLTQYF.

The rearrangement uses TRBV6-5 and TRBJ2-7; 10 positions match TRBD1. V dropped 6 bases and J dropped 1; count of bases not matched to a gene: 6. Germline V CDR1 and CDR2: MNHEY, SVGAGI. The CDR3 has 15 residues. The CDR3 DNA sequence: TGTGCCAGCAGGCGGGACAGGGGAAATTCCTACGAGCAGTACTTC. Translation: CASRRDRGNSYEQYF.

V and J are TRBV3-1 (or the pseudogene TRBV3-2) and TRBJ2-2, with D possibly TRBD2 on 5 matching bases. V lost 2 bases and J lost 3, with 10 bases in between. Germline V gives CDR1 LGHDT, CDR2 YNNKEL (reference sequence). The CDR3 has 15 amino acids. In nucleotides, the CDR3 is TGTGCCAGCAGCCAACCCGGGCGGGACACCGGGGAGCTGTTTTTT. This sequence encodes CASSQPGRDTGELFF.